This T cell receptor beta chain was sequenced for a study of T-cell reconstitution after alpha-beta-depleted transplantation in children. Unique molecular identifiers featured in how the TCRbeta library was prepared. TCRdb itself ran the PCR reads through MiXCR, one entry per CDR3 protein. Seen here are hundreds of thousands of distinct CDR3 sequences, just under 8.5% observed once, and the top ten hold roughly 5.8%. Germline V gene lookup returns CDR1 LGHNA and CDR2 YSLEER. Trimming removed 1 base from V and 4 bases from J, with 7 bases in between. The CDR3 spans 14 residues. The sequenced sample was PBMCs, mostly from graft donor cells, obtained 180 days after TCRalphabeta/CD19-depleted stem cell transplant. This chain links TRBV4-3 with TRBJ2-2, with TRBD2 as a possible D gene (6 bases). The receptor was isolated from a male patient younger than 18 who had a stem cell transplant for acute lymphoblastic leukemia, so the T cells may come from the graft donor. CDR3: CASSQGGLTGELFF. The CDR3 nucleotides are TGCGCCAGCAGCCAAGGGGGACTCACCGGGGAGCTGTTTTTT.